Listed here are 31 T cell receptor beta chains from one sample, sequenced in a study of beta chain features in type 1 diabetes. Regarding the study as a whole: When Type 1 diabetes patients were examined, their TCRB CDR3s proved moderately but significantly shorter in all four CD4+ subsets.

For these TCRs, the target antigens are not known. The study reverse transcribed the entire isolated RNA, so it sequenced expressed TCRB transcripts. Produced via immunoSEQ multiplex PCR; TCRdb's table is partial and in-frame only. This table holds under 300,000 clones, roughly a tenth found once. The sample comprised naive CD4+ T cells from blood. These receptors all come from a man aged 25 to 40 with type 1 diabetes.

This clone came up a few times. The chain is built from TRBV25-1 and TRBJ1-6; the match to TRBD1 covers 12 bases. The CDR3 length is 17 residues. Germline V gene lookup returns CDR1 MGHDK and CDR2 SYGVNS. Trimming took 0 bases from V and 9 from J; bases not matched to a gene: 6. The CDR3 loop reads CASSEYFGDRGPSPLHF. Written as DNA, the CDR3 is TGTGCCAGCAGTGAATATTTTGGGGACAGGGGGCCTTCACCCCTCCACTTT.

This clone was detected only a few times. The chain combines TRBV28 with TRBJ1-2; D is undetermined. The germline V gene has CDR1 MDHEN and CDR2 SYDVKM. This CDR3 is 14 amino acids long. V was clipped by 6 bases and J by 6 bases, with 17 bases between them. The DNA of the CDR3 is TGTGCCAGCAGATTACCCCGGACGGGAGATGGCTACACCTTC. Translation: CASRLPRTGDGYTF.

The chain uses TRBV4-3 and TRBJ1-2; D is possibly TRBD1 (6 bases). Per the germline V gene, CDR1 is LGHNA and CDR2 is YSLEER. This CDR3 spans 13 amino acids. Between the trimmed V and J ends, which lost 0 bases and 8 bases, there was a span of 10 bases. The CDR3 loop reads CASSQDQGRGYTF. As DNA, the CDR3 is TGCGCCAGCAGCCAAGACCAGGGGCGAGGCTACACCTTC.

This clone appeared a few times. The V call is TRBV2, the J call TRBJ2-7, with a weak D call TRBD1 (7 bases). The germline CDR1 and CDR2 sequences are SNHLY and FYNNEI. CDR3 length equals 13 residues. With 10 bases removed from V and 3 bases from J, the gap between germline ends came to 16 bases. CDR3 DNA sequence: TGTGCCACCCAGGGGGGCAGATTCTACGAGCAGTACTTC. Translation gives CATQGGRFYEQYF.

This clone came up a few times. V is TRBV14 and J is TRBJ1-1, with D possibly TRBD1 on 5 matching bases. Germline values: CDR1 SGHDN, CDR2 FVKESK. This CDR3 comprises 13 residues. V gave up 2 bases and J gave up 7 bases, with 11 bases separating them. The CDR3, as DNA: TGTGCCAGCAGCCAACCAGGGCGGAGTGAAGCTTTCTTT. Its protein product is CASSQPGRSEAFF.

V gene TRBV14 combines with J gene TRBJ2-1; the match to TRBD2 covers 14 bases. CDR3 length: 15 residues. The junction had 0 bases not matched to a gene; V was cut back by 4 bases and J by 4 bases. Germline lookup yields CDR1 SGHDN and CDR2 FVKESK. CDR3 nucleotide sequence: TGTGCCAGCAGCCGACTAGCGGGGGGGTACAATGAGCAGTTCTTC. It translates to CASSRLAGGYNEQFF.

A few counts support this clone. The chain uses TRBV15 and TRBJ1-1; 9 bases are shared with TRBD1. Germline V gives CDR1 LNHNV, CDR2 YYDKDF (reference sequence). Losses at the gene ends were 3 bases for V and 1 base for J; bases not matched to a gene: 0. This CDR3 is built from 14 residues. In DNA form, the CDR3 reads TGTGCCACCAGCAGGGGACAGGGGAACACTGAAGCTTTCTTT. Translation gives CATSRGQGNTEAFF.

This clone was observed a handful of times. This sequence joins TRBV5-1 and TRBJ2-7, with 7 bases lining up with TRBD2. V lost 4 bases to trimming and J lost 2 bases; unmatched junction nucleotides: 9. The CDR3 is 15 amino acids. The germline V gene encodes CDR1 SGHRS and CDR2 YFSETQ. Here the CDR3 reads CASSPAGDVTYEQYF. DNA of the CDR3: TGCGCCAGCAGCCCGGCGGGGGACGTAACCTACGAGCAGTACTTC.

This clone was picked up a small number of times. The chain joins TRBV7-9 to TRBJ1-2; possibly TRBD1 for D (6 bases). CDR3 length: 17 residues. CDR1 is SEHNR, CDR2 FQNEAQ, per germline (reference sequence). V lost 4 bases, J lost 8 bases, and 26 bases lay in between. CDR3 sequence: CASSSFPGTTTAGGYTF. CDR3 nucleotide sequence: TGTGCCAGCAGCTCATTCCCCGGGACAACGACAGCGGGAGGCTACACCTTC.

The rearrangement uses TRBV6-1 and TRBJ1-2; TRBD1 might be the D (5 bases). V was cut by 3 bases and J by 8 bases, with 13 bases left in between. CDR1 MNHNS and CDR2 SASEGT come from the germline V gene. The CDR3 runs to 13 residues. The CDR3 DNA sequence: TGTGCCAGCAGTGAGGGGCAGAGTTTAGGCTACACCTTC. Protein product: CASSEGQSLGYTF.

This chain links TRBV4-1 with TRBJ1-5; D is undetermined. CDR1 is MGHRA, CDR2 YSYEKL, per germline. Deletions cut 1 base from V and 6 bases from J, with 13 bases between. This CDR3 has 15 residues. The CDR3 loop is CASSQGAGARQPQHF. DNA for the CDR3: TGCGCCAGCAGCCAAGGTGCAGGTGCGCGTCAGCCCCAGCATTTT.

CDR3 nucleotides: TGTGCCAGCAGCCGGGACAGAAGTTTCTACGAGCAGTACTTC. Translating gives CASSRDRSFYEQYF. The chain carries TRBV5-6 and TRBJ2-7; 7 bases are shared with TRBD1. J lost 3 bases, V lost 4 bases, and 7 bases had no gene match. Germline CDR1 SGHDT, CDR2 YYEEEE. The CDR3 contains 14 residues.

The table lists this clone with a few counts. The chain recombines TRBV7-2 with TRBJ2-7; the match to TRBD1 covers 9 bases. This CDR3 is built from 15 residues. V lost 6 bases and J lost 3; bases outside the gene matches: 9. Germline V CDR1 and CDR2: SGHTA, FQGNSA. Here the CDR3 reads CASRAPGQGFYEQYF. In DNA form, the CDR3 reads TGTGCCAGCAGAGCTCCGGGACAGGGATTCTACGAGCAGTACTTC.

CDR3 amino acids: CASSFGGGLYNEQFF. CDR3 nucleotide sequence: TGTGCCAGCAGCTTCGGCGGGGGCCTTTACAATGAGCAGTTCTTC. This sequence joins TRBV7-9 and TRBJ2-1; a possible D gene is TRBD2 (7 bases). This CDR3 is built from 15 residues. Germline values: CDR1 SEHNR, CDR2 FQNEAQ (reference sequence). Between the trimmed V and J ends, which lost 3 bases and 4 bases, there was a span of 13 bases.

The chain is built from TRBV2 and TRBJ1-2; tentatively, D is TRBD1 (6 bases). The CDR3 has 12 residues. Trimming stripped 2 bases from V and 8 bases from J, with 9 bases between. Germline V gene sequence: CDR1 SNHLY, CDR2 FYNNEI. The CDR3 spells CASSERGGGYTF. In DNA form, the CDR3 reads TGTGCCAGCAGTGAACGGGGGGGCGGCTACACCTTC.

This clone was found a few times. The sample has other DNA sequences that encode this CDR3 too. DNA of the CDR3: TGTGCCAGCAGCCAAGATAGGGGTGAAAAACTGTTTTTT. Its translation is CASSQDRGEKLFF. This chain joins TRBV4-2 and TRBJ1-4; possibly TRBD1 for D (5 bases). Trimming pared 0 bases from V and 7 bases from J, leaving 6 bases between. Germline values: CDR1 LGHNA, CDR2 YNFKEQ. The length of the CDR3 is 13 residues.

This clone was counted between two and nine times. This rearrangement joins TRBV30 to TRBJ1-3; the D gene is possibly TRBD1 (6 bases). V lost 4 bases and J lost 0, with 10 bases in between. The V gene's germline CDR1 is GTSNPN and CDR2 SVGIG (reference sequence). This CDR3 contains 14 residues. DNA for the CDR3: TGTGCCTGGACAACAGGGATCTCTGGAAACACCATATATTTT. Its translation: CAWTTGISGNTIYF. The whole variable domain, filled in from reference TRBV30 and TRBJ1-3, reads SQTIHQWPATLVQPVGSPLSLECTVEGTSNPNLYWYRQAAGRGLQLLFYSVGIGQISSEVPQNLSASRPQDRQFILSSKKLLLSDSGFYLCAWTTGISGNTIYFGEGSWLTVV.

This clone has more than one count but fewer than ten. The CDR3 here is CASSGSPGQIYNEQFF. CDR3 coding DNA: TGTGCCAGCAGCGGCTCTCCGGGACAGATATACAATGAGCAGTTCTTC. This chain links TRBV9 with TRBJ2-1; 7 bases are shared with TRBD1. J lost 4 bases, V lost 3 bases, and 10 bases had no gene match. Germline lookup yields CDR1 SGDLS and CDR2 YYNGEE. The CDR3 has 16 amino acids.

This clone was counted between two and nine times. This rearrangement joins TRBV7-8 to TRBJ2-7; a possible D gene is TRBD1 (6 bases). Germline V gives CDR1 SGHVS, CDR2 FQNEAQ. The CDR3 contains 14 residues. V dropped 4 bases and J dropped 9 bases, with 19 bases sitting between them. This CDR3 reads CASSSSGDTLRQYF. The CDR3 DNA reads as TGTGCCAGCAGCTCTTCCGGGGACACCCTCCGGCAGTACTTC.

This clone was counted between two and nine times. The chain links TRBV5-6 to TRBJ2-3; weak D call: TRBD2 (5 bases). Trimming took off 5 bases at V and 0 bases at J, with 7 bases between the two ends. Germline-derived CDR1 and CDR2 are SGHDT and YYEEEE. The CDR3 contains 13 residues. The CDR3 DNA is TGTGCCAGCAGGAGGGATAGCACAGATACGCAGTATTTT. This gives the protein CASRRDSTDTQYF.

This clone appeared a few times. This sequence joins TRBV7-9 and TRBJ1-1; 9 bases are a match to TRBD1. V dropped 11 bases and J dropped 11; count of bases not matched to a gene: 6. Germline V gene lookup returns CDR1 SEHNR and CDR2 FQNEAQ (reference sequence). This CDR3 has 10 amino acids. CDR3 region: CAGSQGAAFF. For the CDR3, the DNA is TGTGCCGGATCACAGGGGGCGGCTTTCTTT.

CDR3 region: CASTGGTLEAFF. CDR3 coding DNA: TGTGCCAGCACCGGGGGGACCCTTGAAGCTTTCTTT. This sequence joins TRBV6-6 and TRBJ1-1; a possible D gene is TRBD1 (5 bases). The CDR3 runs to 12 residues. V was shortened by 7 bases and J by 7 bases, with 13 bases between the two germline ends. CDR1 and CDR2 (germline): MNHNY, SVGAGI (reference sequence).

The J gene is TRBJ2-2, the V gene TRBV11-2; the D is unclear. V lost 5 bases to trimming and J lost 8 bases, with 9 bases between them. Germline V lookup: CDR1 SGHAT, CDR2 FQNNGV. The CDR3 consists of 12 residues. CDR3 amino acids: CASSPPLGELFF. The CDR3 DNA reads as TGTGCCAGCAGCCCCCCTCTTGGGGAGCTGTTTTTT.

The rearrangement joins TRBV10-3 to TRBJ2-2, with 9 bases identical to TRBD2. Trimming at V came to 6 bases and at J to 6 bases, leaving 5 bases not matched to a gene. CDR1 and CDR2 from the germline V gene are ENHRY and SYGVKD. This CDR3 has 14 amino acids. The CDR3 protein is CAIRASGESGELFF. CDR3 sequence (DNA): TGTGCCATCAGGGCTAGCGGGGAATCCGGGGAGCTGTTTTTT.

The sample holds a few counts of this clone. The V and J genes are TRBV7-2 and TRBJ2-4; 8 bases match TRBD2. Germline loops: CDR1 SGHTA, CDR2 FQGNSA. This CDR3 comprises 15 residues. V shed 5 bases and J 8 bases; nucleotides not matched to a gene: 11. The CDR3 nucleotides read TGTGCCAGCAGCCCCAAGGCGGGGGGTATGGACATTCAGTACTTC. Protein product: CASSPKAGGMDIQYF. Supplemented by reference TRBV7-2 and TRBJ2-4, the full variable domain reads GAGVSQSPSNKVTEKGKDVELRCDPISGHTALYWYRQSLGQGLEFLIYFQGNSAPDKSGLPSDRFSAERTGGSVSTLTIQRTQQEDSAVYLCASSPKAGGMDIQYFGAGTRLSVL.

This clone was seen a few times. V is TRBV4-2 and J is TRBJ1-4; possibly TRBD1 for D (6 bases). Trimming pared 5 bases from V and 3 bases from J, leaving 13 bases between. The CDR3 has 15 amino acids. Germline V gives CDR1 LGHNA, CDR2 YNFKEQ. CDR3 loop: CASSSRGAANEKLFF. CDR3 in DNA: TGTGCCAGCAGCTCCAGGGGTGCCGCTAATGAAAAACTGTTTTTT.

In this sample, this clone turned up a few times. The genes are TRBV7-2 and TRBJ2-7; 9 nucleotides match TRBD1. The CDR3 spans 15 residues. Looked up from germline, CDR1 is SGHTA and CDR2 is FQGNSA. V dropped 2 bases and J dropped 3; count of bases not matched to a gene: 5. The CDR3 here is CASSLYGTGIYEQYF. The CDR3, as DNA: TGTGCCAGCAGCTTATATGGGACAGGGATCTACGAGCAGTACTTC.

This clone occurred a few times. J is TRBJ2-6 and V is TRBV4-3; 7 nucleotides align to TRBD1. The CDR3 has 16 amino acids. CDR1 LGHNA and CDR2 YSLEER come from the germline V gene. V lost 6 bases and J lost 2; bases outside the gene matches: 7. Here the CDR3 reads CASSRQGRAGANVLTF. The DNA of the CDR3 is TGCGCCAGCAGTAGACAGGGTAGGGCTGGGGCCAACGTCCTGACTTTC.

This clone has a handful of counts. This chain uses TRBV6-6 with TRBJ1-5; D is uncertain. The CDR3 totals 15 residues. V was trimmed by 2 bases and J by 0 bases, leaving 8 bases between them. Per germline, CDR1 MNHNY and CDR2 SVGAGI (reference sequence). CDR3 DNA sequence: TGTGCCAGCAGTTACCATGAGTATAGCAATCAGCCCCAGCATTTT. It specifies CASSYHEYSNQPQHF.

In this sample, this clone turned up a few times. The J gene is TRBJ2-1, the V gene TRBV20-1; 7 bases agree with TRBD2. This CDR3 is built from 11 residues. Germline V gene lookup returns CDR1 DFQATT and CDR2 SNEGSKA (reference sequence). J was trimmed by 10 bases and V by 4 bases; bases with no gene match: 4. CDR3 region: CSATGLVEQFF. Here the CDR3 DNA reads TGCAGTGCTACAGGACTAGTCGAGCAGTTCTTC.

CDR3 sequence reads: CASSFQGVATQYF. The CDR3 DNA sequence: TGTGCCAGCAGTTTTCAGGGGGTGGCGACCCAGTACTTC. The rearrangement uses TRBV6-5 and TRBJ2-5; 7 bases match TRBD1. The germline CDR1 and CDR2 sequences are MNHEY and SVGAGI. This CDR3 comprises 13 residues. V shed 4 bases and J 7 bases; nucleotides not matched to a gene: 6.